Shown below are 22 T cell receptor beta chains from a single sample sequenced in a study of blood T cell repertoires in COVID-19. Profiling relied on immunoSEQ multiplex PCR, and the TCRdb table lists in-frame clones only, not all of them. Among 200,000 to 250,000 clones listed, roughly nine tenths were seen once. The sample was peripheral blood. These receptors originate from a woman aged 55-69 years who had recovered from COVID-19.

The chain is built from TRBV23-1 and TRBJ2-7; D remains ambiguous. TRBV23-1 is an ORF, with its function uncertain. The CDR3 extends over 13 amino acids. The germline V and J ends were trimmed by 2 bases and 4 bases, with 9 bases remaining between them. The CDR3 reads CASSQPGAYEQYF. The CDR3 DNA reads TGCGCCAGCAGTCAACCCGGAGCGTACGAGCAGTACTTC.

The V gene is TRBV6-5, the J gene TRBJ1-1, with 8 positions matching TRBD1. Germline CDR1 and CDR2: MNHEY and SVGAGI. The CDR3 is made up of 15 amino acids. The trim removed 2 bases at V and 0 bases at J, leaving 2 bases unmatched. The CDR3 DNA reads as TGTGCCAGCAGTTACGCGGGACAGGTGAACACTGAAGCTTTCTTT. Its protein product is CASSYAGQVNTEAFF.

The gene calls are TRBV28 and TRBJ1-1; D is unclear. Germline lookup yields CDR1 MDHEN and CDR2 SYDVKM. The CDR3 sequence is 12 residues long. Trimming took off 9 bases at V and 3 bases at J, with 11 bases between the two ends. CDR3 amino acids: CASTHSYTEAFF. As DNA, the CDR3 is TGTGCCAGTACACACAGCTACACTGAAGCTTTCTTT.

This clone was recorded a few times. At one of its ends the junction is not consistent with the germline gene, which may arise from a read error. This chain connects TRBV29-1 to TRBJ2-7; weak D call: TRBD1 (5 bases). Germline V gene lookup returns CDR1 SQVTM and CDR2 ANQGSEA. The CDR3 loop spans 12 amino acids. The CDR3 here is CSVETFPGAWTF. The CDR3 coding sequence is TGCAGCGTTGAAACGTTCCCTGGGGCTTGGACCTTC.

In its sample, this clone was seen once. The V gene is TRBV2, the J gene TRBJ1-5, with D perhaps TRBD1 (6 bases). V was clipped by 7 bases and J by 0 bases, with 10 bases between them. Per germline, CDR1 SNHLY and CDR2 FYNNEI. This CDR3 comprises 14 residues. CDR3 coding DNA: TGTGCCAGCACATGGACAGTTAGCAATCAGCCCCAGCATTTT. Encoded protein: CASTWTVSNQPQHF. The full variable domain, completed using reference TRBV2 and TRBJ1-5, is EPEVTQTPSHQVTQMGQEVILRCVPISNHLYFYWYRQILGQKVEFLVSFYNNEISEKSEIFDDQFSVERPDGSNFTLKIRSTKLEDSAMYFCASTWTVSNQPQHFGDGTRLSIL.

This clone has just one count. The genes are TRBV4-1 and TRBJ2-7; 13 nucleotides align to TRBD2. V gave up 6 bases and J gave up 0 bases; unmatched junction bases: 8. The CDR3 is made up of 17 amino acids. From germline, CDR1 is MGHRA and CDR2 YSYEKL. CDR3 nucleotides: TGCGCCAGCAGAGGCCCGGGACTAGCGGGGAGCTCCTACGAGCAGTACTTC. It specifies CASRGPGLAGSSYEQYF.

The V and J genes are TRBV24-1 and TRBJ2-2, with a weak D call TRBD1 (7 bases). Looked up from germline, CDR1 is KGHDR and CDR2 is SFDVKD. The CDR3 runs 16 residues. Trimming pared 5 bases from V and 2 bases from J, leaving 14 bases between. This CDR3 is CATSGGTELNTGELFF. CDR3 DNA: TGTGCCACCAGTGGCGGGACAGAGCTTAACACCGGGGAGCTGTTTTTT.

The chain combines TRBV3-1 (or the pseudogene TRBV3-2) with TRBJ2-6; 10 nucleotides match TRBD1. Trimming at V came to 5 bases and at J to 3 bases, leaving 10 bases not matched to a gene. The CDR3 is 18 amino acids. Germline V gene sequence: CDR1 LGHDT, CDR2 YNNKEL (reference sequence). CDR3 DNA: TGTGCCAGCAGCGGCCGGGACAGGGGTCTGAGTGGGGCCAACGTCCTGACTTTC. The encoded protein is CASSGRDRGLSGANVLTF.

CDR3 sequence (DNA): TGCGCCAGCAGCTCGGGACTAGCGGGGGCGGGGGAGACCCAGTACTTC. Protein sequence: CASSSGLAGAGETQYF. The genes are TRBV5-1 and TRBJ2-5, with 14 bases identical to TRBD2. Trimming took 3 bases from V and 5 from J; bases not matched to a gene: 6. This CDR3 has 16 amino acids. Germline lookup yields CDR1 SGHRS and CDR2 YFSETQ. The variable domain in full, with the rest retrieved from reference TRBV5-1 and TRBJ2-5, is KAGVTQTPRYLIKTRGQQVTLSCSPISGHRSVSWYQQTPGQGLQFLFEYFSETQRNKGNFPGRFSGRQFSNSRSEMNVSTLELGDSALYLCASSSGLAGAGETQYFGPGTRLLVL.

The chain has TRBV2 and TRBJ2-6; 8 bases map to TRBD1. V dropped 6 bases and J dropped 0; count of bases not matched to a gene: 13. The length of the CDR3 is 19 residues. Per germline, CDR1 SNHLY and CDR2 FYNNEI. CDR3 loop: CASRAGWGTGVSGANVLTF. CDR3 bases: TGTGCCAGCAGGGCAGGTTGGGGGACAGGTGTCTCTGGGGCCAACGTCCTGACTTTC.

The chain joins TRBV12-3 or TRBV12-4 to TRBJ1-2, with 8 bases aligning to TRBD1. The CDR3 is 13 residues long. Unmatched junction bases numbered 5, after V lost 4 bases and J lost 7 bases. CDR3 DNA sequence: TGTGCCAGCAGTTCCAGGGGGCGAAGTGGCTACACCTTC. It is translated as CASSSRGRSGYTF.

The J gene is TRBJ2-7, the V gene TRBV5-4; 7 bases are shared with TRBD2. CDR1 and CDR2 (germline): SGHNT, YYREEE (reference sequence). This CDR3 has 14 amino acids. Trimming cost V 1 base and J 7 bases; bases outside gene matches: 8. The CDR3 protein is CASSLRLADGEQYF. CDR3 coding DNA: TGTGCCAGCAGCTTGAGGCTAGCGGATGGGGAGCAGTACTTC.

The sample holds one count of this clone. J is TRBJ1-2 and V is TRBV7-9, with no clear D. V lost 5 bases and J lost 8, with 18 bases in between. The CDR3 covers 14 residues. Germline V gives CDR1 SEHNR, CDR2 FQNEAQ (reference sequence). CDR3 loop: CASSDGNREYGYTF. The CDR3 DNA follows: TGTGCCAGCAGCGACGGAAACCGGGAATACGGCTACACCTTC.

This chain connects TRBV10-3 to TRBJ2-7, with TRBD2 matching 13 bases. Germline V lookup: CDR1 ENHRY, CDR2 SYGVKD. The J segment lost 2 bases and the V segment lost 2 bases, leaving 6 bases of the junction unmatched. This CDR3 has 17 amino acids. CDR3 nucleotides: TGTGCCATCAGTGAGCCCCCGGGACTAGCGGGGACCTACGAGCAGTACTTC. Amino acid sequence: CAISEPPGLAGTYEQYF.

This chain links TRBV19 with TRBJ2-5; TRBD1 might be the D (5 bases). V shed 7 bases and J shed 3 bases, with 6 bases lying between them. The germline CDR1 and CDR2 sequences are LNHDA and SQIVND (reference sequence). This CDR3 is built from 11 residues. This CDR3 reads CASKDKETQYF. CDR3 DNA sequence: TGTGCCAGTAAGGACAAAGAGACCCAGTACTTC. Using reference TRBV19 and TRBJ2-5 for the parts outside the CDR3, the full variable domain is DGGITQSPKYLFRKEGQNVTLSCEQNLNHDAMYWYRQDPGQGLRLIYYSQIVNDFQKGDIAEGYSVSREKKESFPLTVTSAQKNPTAFYLCASKDKETQYFGPGTRLLVL.

The rearrangement links TRBV2 to TRBJ2-7, with 11 nucleotides matching TRBD1. Germline values: CDR1 SNHLY, CDR2 FYNNEI. J lost 3 bases, V lost 6 bases, and 4 bases had no gene match. The CDR3 consists of 14 residues. CDR3 protein: CASRGGQGGYEQYF. The CDR3 coding sequence is TGTGCCAGCAGAGGGGGACAGGGGGGCTACGAGCAGTACTTC.

The gene calls are TRBV7-2 and TRBJ1-5, with TRBD1 matching over 7 bases. CDR3 length: 15 residues. V was clipped by 1 base and J by 7 bases; unmatched bases: 7. The germline CDR1 and CDR2 sequences are SGHTA and FQGNSA. The DNA of the CDR3 is TGTGCCAGCAGCTTAGAGGGGGCAGGAGAACAGCCCCAGCATTTT. It encodes CASSLEGAGEQPQHF.

The V gene is TRBV25-1, the J gene TRBJ2-1; TRBD2 matches 9 bases. The CDR3 totals 16 residues. V lost 8 bases to trimming and J lost 2 bases; unmatched junction nucleotides: 10. Germline CDR1 is MGHDK and CDR2 is SYGVNS. CDR3 amino acids: CASGATAGGTYNEQFF. The CDR3, as DNA: TGTGCCAGCGGAGCTACAGCGGGGGGTACCTACAATGAGCAGTTCTTC. Using reference TRBV25-1 and TRBJ2-1 for the parts outside the CDR3, the full variable domain is EADIYQTPRYLVIGTGKKITLECSQTMGHDKMYWYQQDPGMELHLIHYSYGVNSTEKGDLSSESTVSRIRTEHFPLTLESARPSHTSQYLCASGATAGGTYNEQFFGPGTRLTVL.

In nucleotides, the CDR3 is TGTGCCAGCCAAACCCCGGGAGGTCAGCCCCAGCATTTT. Its protein product is CASQTPGGQPQHF. The V and J genes are TRBV6-6 and TRBJ1-5; D uncertain. Trimming took 8 bases from V and 6 from J, leaving 14 bases between them. This CDR3 has 13 residues. Germline values: CDR1 MNHNY, CDR2 SVGAGI (reference sequence).

The chain links TRBV28 to TRBJ2-7; D remains ambiguous. The CDR3 is made up of 14 amino acids. Germline V gene data show CDR1 as MDHEN and CDR2 as SYDVKM. V lost 1 base and J lost 1, with 8 bases in between. DNA of the CDR3: TGTGCCAGCAGTTTATTAGGAGAATCCTACGAGCAGTACTTC. Its translation: CASSLLGESYEQYF. Filled out from reference TRBV28 and TRBJ2-7, the complete variable domain reads DVKVTQSSRYLVKRTGEKVFLECVQDMDHENMFWYRQDPGLGLRLIYFSYDVKMKEKGDIPEGYSVSREKKERFSLILESASTNQTSMYLCASSLLGESYEQYFGPGTRLTVT.

V and J are TRBV7-3 and TRBJ2-7; TRBD1 aligns across 7 bases. Germline V CDR1 and CDR2: SGHTA, FQGTGA. V was clipped by 1 base and J by 3 bases; unmatched bases: 6. CDR3 length equals 15 residues. The CDR3 DNA reads as TGTGCCAGCAGCTTAATGCAGGGGGTGGGCTACGAGCAGTACTTC. It is translated as CASSLMQGVGYEQYF.

The chain links TRBV10-3 to TRBJ2-2; tentatively, D is TRBD1 (6 bases). V lost 9 bases and J 2 bases, leaving 13 bases between the germline ends. The CDR3 spans 14 residues. Germline values: CDR1 ENHRY, CDR2 SYGVKD. Here the CDR3 reads CAIQGIKNTGELFF. The CDR3 region has the DNA TGTGCCATACAGGGAATCAAAAACACCGGGGAGCTGTTTTTT.